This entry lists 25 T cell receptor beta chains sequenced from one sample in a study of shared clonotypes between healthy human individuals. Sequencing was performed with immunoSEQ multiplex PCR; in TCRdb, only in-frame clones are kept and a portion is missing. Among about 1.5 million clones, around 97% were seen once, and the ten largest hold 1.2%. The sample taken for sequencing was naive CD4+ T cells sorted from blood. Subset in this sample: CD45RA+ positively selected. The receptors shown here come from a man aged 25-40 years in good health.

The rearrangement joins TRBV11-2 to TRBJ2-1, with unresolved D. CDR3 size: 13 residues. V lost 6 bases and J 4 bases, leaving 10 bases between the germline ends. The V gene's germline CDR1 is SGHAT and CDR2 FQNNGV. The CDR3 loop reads CASRGPVYNEQFF. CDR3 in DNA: TGTGCCAGCAGAGGGCCCGTATACAATGAGCAGTTCTTC.

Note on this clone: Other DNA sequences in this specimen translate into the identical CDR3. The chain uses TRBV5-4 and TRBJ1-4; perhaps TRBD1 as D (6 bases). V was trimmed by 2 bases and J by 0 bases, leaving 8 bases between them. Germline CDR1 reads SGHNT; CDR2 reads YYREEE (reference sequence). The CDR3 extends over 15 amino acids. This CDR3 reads CASSLGGATNEKLFF. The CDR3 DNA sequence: TGTGCCAGCAGCTTAGGGGGGGCAACTAATGAAAAACTGTTTTTT.

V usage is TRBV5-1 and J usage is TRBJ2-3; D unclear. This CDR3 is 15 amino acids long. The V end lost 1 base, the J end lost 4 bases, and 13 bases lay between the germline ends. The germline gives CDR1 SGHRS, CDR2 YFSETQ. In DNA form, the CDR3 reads TGCGCCAGCAGCTTGATTCCAAAAAGAGCAGATACGCAGTATTTT. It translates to CASSLIPKRADTQYF. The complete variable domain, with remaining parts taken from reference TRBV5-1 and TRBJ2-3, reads KAGVTQTPRYLIKTRGQQVTLSCSPISGHRSVSWYQQTPGQGLQFLFEYFSETQRNKGNFPGRFSGRQFSNSRSEMNVSTLELGDSALYLCASSLIPKRADTQYFGPGTRLTVL.

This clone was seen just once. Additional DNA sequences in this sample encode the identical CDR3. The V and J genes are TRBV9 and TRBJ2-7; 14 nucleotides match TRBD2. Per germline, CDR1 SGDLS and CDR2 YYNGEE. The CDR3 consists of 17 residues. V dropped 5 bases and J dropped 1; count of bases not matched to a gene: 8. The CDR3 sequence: CASSAGTSGRGSYEQYF. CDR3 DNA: TGTGCCAGCAGTGCCGGGACTAGCGGGAGAGGGTCCTACGAGCAGTACTTC.

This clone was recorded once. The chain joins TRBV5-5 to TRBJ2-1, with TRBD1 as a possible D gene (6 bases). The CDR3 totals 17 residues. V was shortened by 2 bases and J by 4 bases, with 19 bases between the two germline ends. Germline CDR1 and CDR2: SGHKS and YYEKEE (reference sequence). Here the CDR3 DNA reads TGTGCCAGCAGCTTCCGCCCGGACAGTTTTTCGTACAATGAGCAGTTCTTC. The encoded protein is CASSFRPDSFSYNEQFF.

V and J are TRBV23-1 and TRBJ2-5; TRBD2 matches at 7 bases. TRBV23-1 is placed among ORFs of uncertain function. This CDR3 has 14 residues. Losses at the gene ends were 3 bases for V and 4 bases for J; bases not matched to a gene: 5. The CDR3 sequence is CASSHAGAGETQYF. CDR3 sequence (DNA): TGCGCCAGCAGTCACGCGGGAGCTGGAGAGACCCAGTACTTC.

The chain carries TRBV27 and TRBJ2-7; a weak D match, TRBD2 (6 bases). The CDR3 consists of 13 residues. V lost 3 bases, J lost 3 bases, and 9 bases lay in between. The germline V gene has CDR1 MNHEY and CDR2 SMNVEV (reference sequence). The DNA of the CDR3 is TGTGCCAGCAGTTTCCCCGGGGGCTACGAGCAGTACTTC. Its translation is CASSFPGGYEQYF.

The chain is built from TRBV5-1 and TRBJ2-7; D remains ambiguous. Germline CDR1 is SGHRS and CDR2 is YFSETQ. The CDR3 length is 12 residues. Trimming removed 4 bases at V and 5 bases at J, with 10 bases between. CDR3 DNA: TGCGCCAGCAGCGTTGACATCCACGAGCAGTACTTC. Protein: CASSVDIHEQYF.

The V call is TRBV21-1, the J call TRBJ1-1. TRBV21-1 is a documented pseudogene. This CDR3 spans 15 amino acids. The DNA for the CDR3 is TGTGCCAGCAGCGAACGACAGGGAGGGGCGACTGAAGCTTTCTTT. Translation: CASSERQGGATEAFF.

The chain's CDR3 is CASSLAPLGRGYEQYF. The CDR3 DNA reads as TGTGCCAGCAGCTTGGCGCCCCTCGGCAGGGGGTACGAGCAGTACTTC. The J gene is TRBJ2-7, the V gene TRBV5-4; 7 bases map to TRBD1. With 0 bases clipped from V and 4 bases from J, the junction kept 10 bases outside the gene matches. CDR1 and CDR2 (germline): SGHNT, YYREEE (reference sequence). This CDR3 is 16 amino acids long. Using reference TRBV5-4 and TRBJ2-7 for the parts outside the CDR3, the full variable domain is ETGVTQSPTHLIKTRGQQVTLRCSSQSGHNTVSWYQQALGQGPQFIFQYYREEENGRGNFPPRFSGLQFPNYSSELNVNALELDDSALYLCASSLAPLGRGYEQYFGPGTRLTVT.

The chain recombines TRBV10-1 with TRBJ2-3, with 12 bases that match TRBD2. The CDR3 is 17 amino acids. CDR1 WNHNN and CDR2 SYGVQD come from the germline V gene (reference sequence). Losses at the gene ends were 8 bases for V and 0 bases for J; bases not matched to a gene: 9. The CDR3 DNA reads TGCGCCAGCGAACGGACTAGCGGGATCCCAAGCACAGATACGCAGTATTTT. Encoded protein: CASERTSGIPSTDTQYF.

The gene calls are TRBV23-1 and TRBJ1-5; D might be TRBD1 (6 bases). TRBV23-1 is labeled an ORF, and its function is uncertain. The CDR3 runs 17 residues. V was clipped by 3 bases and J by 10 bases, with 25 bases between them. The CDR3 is CASSHSVVGAPEDPQHF. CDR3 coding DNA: TGCGCCAGCAGTCACTCAGTAGTGGGGGCCCCTGAGGATCCCCAGCATTTT.

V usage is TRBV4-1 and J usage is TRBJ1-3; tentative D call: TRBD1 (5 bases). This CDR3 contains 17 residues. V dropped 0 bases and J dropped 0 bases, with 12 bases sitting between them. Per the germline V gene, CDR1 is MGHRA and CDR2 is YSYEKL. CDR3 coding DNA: TGCGCCAGCAGCCAAGAACGCAGGGCCCACTCTGGAAACACCATATATTTT. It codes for CASSQERRAHSGNTIYF.

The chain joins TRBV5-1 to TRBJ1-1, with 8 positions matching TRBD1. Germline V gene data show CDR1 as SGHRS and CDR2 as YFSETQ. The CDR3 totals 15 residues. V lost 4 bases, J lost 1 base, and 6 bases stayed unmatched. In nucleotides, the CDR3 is TGCGCCAGCAGCACCCGACAGGGGCGGAACACTGAAGCTTTCTTT. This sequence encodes CASSTRQGRNTEAFF.

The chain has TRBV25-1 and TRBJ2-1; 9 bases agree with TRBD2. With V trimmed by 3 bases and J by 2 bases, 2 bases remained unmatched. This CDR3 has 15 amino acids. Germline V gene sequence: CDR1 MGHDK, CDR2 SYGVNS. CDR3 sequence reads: CASSDGGRAYNEQFF. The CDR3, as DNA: TGTGCCAGCAGTGATGGCGGGAGGGCCTACAATGAGCAGTTCTTC.

The CDR3 here is CASSIGHISTDTQYF. The DNA of the CDR3 is TGTGCCAGTAGTATAGGCCACATCAGCACAGATACGCAGTATTTT. This sequence joins TRBV19 and TRBJ2-3; no firm D call. The CDR3 contains 15 residues. The germline V gene has CDR1 LNHDA and CDR2 SQIVND (reference sequence). V dropped 1 base and J dropped 0 bases, with 8 bases sitting between them.

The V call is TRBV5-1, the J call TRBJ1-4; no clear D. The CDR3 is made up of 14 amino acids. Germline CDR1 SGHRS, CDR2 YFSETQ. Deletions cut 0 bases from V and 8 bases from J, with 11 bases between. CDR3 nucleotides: TGCGCCAGCAGCTTGGAGGGTCCTGGGGAAAAACTGTTTTTT. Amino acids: CASSLEGPGEKLFF.

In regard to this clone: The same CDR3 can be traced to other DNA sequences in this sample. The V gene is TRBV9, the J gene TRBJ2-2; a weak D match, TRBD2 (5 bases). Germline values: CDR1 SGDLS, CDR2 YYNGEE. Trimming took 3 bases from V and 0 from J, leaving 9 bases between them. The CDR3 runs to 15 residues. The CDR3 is CASSARGTNTGELFF. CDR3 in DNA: TGTGCCAGCAGCGCGAGAGGGACGAACACCGGGGAGCTGTTTTTT. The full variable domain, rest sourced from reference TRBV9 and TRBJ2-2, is DSGVTQTPKHLITATGQRVTLRCSPRSGDLSVYWYQQSLDQGLQFLIQYYNGEERAKGNILERFSAQQFPDLHSELNLSSLELGDSALYFCASSARGTNTGELFFGEGSRLTVL.

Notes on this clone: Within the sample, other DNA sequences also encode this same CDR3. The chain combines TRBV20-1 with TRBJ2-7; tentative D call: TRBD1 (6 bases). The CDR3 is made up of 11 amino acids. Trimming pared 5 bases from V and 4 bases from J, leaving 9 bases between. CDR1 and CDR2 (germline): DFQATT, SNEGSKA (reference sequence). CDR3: CSALQGYEQYF. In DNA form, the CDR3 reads TGCAGTGCTTTACAGGGTTACGAGCAGTACTTC.

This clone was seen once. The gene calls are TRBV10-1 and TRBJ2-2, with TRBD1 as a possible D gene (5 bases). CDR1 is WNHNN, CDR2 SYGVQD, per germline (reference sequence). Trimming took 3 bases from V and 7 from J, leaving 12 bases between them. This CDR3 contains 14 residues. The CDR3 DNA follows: TGCGCCAGCAGTGAAACAGGCATCGGCGGGGAGCTGTTTTTT. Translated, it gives CASSETGIGGELFF.

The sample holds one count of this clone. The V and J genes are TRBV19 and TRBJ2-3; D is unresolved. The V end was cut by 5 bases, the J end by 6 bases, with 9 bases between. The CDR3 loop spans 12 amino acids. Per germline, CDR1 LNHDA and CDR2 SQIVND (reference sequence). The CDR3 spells CASSSQRDTQYF. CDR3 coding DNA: TGTGCCAGTAGTTCCCAGCGTGATACGCAGTATTTT.

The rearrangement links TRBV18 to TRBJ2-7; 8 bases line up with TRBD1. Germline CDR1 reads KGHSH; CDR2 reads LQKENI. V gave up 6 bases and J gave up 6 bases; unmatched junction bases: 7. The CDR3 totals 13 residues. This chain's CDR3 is CASSGQGVGEQYF. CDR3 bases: TGTGCCAGCTCCGGACAGGGAGTAGGCGAGCAGTACTTC. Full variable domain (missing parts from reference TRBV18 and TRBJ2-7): NAGVMQNPRHLVRRRGQEARLRCSPMKGHSHVYWYRQLPEEGLKFMVYLQKENIIDESGMPKERFSAEFPKEGPSILRIQQVVRGDSAAYFCASSGQGVGEQYFGPGTRLTVT.

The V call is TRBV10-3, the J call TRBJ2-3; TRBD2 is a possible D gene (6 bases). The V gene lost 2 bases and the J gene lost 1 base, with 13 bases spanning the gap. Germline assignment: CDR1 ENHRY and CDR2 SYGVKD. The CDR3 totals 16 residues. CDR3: CAISERAGSGTDTQYF. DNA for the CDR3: TGTGCCATCAGTGAGCGAGCGGGCAGCGGCACAGATACGCAGTATTTT.

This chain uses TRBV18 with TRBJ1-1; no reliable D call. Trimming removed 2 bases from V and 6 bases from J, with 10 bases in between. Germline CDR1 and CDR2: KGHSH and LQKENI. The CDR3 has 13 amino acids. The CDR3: CASSPFERAEAFF. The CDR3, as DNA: TGTGCCAGCTCACCATTCGAGAGGGCTGAAGCTTTCTTT.

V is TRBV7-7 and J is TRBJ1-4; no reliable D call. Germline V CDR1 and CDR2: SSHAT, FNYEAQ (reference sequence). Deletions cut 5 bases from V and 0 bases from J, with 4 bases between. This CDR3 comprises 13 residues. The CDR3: CASSPTTNEKLFF. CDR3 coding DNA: TGTGCCAGCAGCCCCACAACTAATGAAAAACTGTTTTTT.